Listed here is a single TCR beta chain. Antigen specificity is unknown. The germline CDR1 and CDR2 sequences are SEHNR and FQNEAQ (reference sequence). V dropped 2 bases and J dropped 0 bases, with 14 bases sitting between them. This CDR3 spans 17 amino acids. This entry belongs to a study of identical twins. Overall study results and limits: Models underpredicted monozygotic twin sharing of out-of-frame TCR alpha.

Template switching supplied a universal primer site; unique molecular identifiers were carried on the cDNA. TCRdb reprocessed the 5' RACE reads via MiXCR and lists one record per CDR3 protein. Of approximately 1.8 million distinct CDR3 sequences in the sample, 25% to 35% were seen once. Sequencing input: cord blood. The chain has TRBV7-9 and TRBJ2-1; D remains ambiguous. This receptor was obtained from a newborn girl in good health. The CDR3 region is CASSLPYIRSSYNEQFF. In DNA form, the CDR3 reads TGTGCCAGCAGCTTACCCTACATCAGGAGCTCCTACAATGAGCAGTTCTTC.